This entry lists 30 T cell receptor beta chains sequenced from one sample in a study of T cells in Graves' hyperthyroidism and ophthalmopathy. TCR beta CDR3 regions were amplified from RNA. Initially, a first-round RT-PCR of the TCR CDR3 employed the HTBI primer set. TCRdb re-analysed the multiplex PCR reads in MiXCR, keeping a single row per CDR3 protein. The data contain approximately 700,000 distinct CDR3 sequences, just under 45% of them seen just once; the ten biggest clones take up approximately 6.8%. The specimen was peripheral blood or thyroid tissue (not recorded which). These receptors all come from an adult man with Graves' disease, either hyperthyroidism or ophthalmopathy (not recorded which).

For this clonotype: The junction and the germline gene differ at one end; a read error may be behind it. J is TRBJ1-1 and V is TRBV7-9; unclear D gene. Per the germline V gene, CDR1 is SEHNR and CDR2 is FQNEAQ (reference sequence). The CDR3 has 13 residues. CDR3 coding DNA: TGTACCAGCAGCTTGGGGTTGGACACTGAAGCTTTCTTT. This sequence encodes CTSSLGLDTEAFF.

The gene calls are TRBV24-1 and TRBJ2-5; D might be TRBD2 (5 bases). Germline-derived CDR1 and CDR2 are KGHDR and SFDVKD. There are 13 residues in the CDR3. The V end lost 4 bases, the J end lost 5 bases, and 10 bases lay between the germline ends. CDR3 DNA: TGTGCCACCAGTGACAGGAGAGGGGAGACCCAGTACTTC. It specifies CATSDRRGETQYF.

The J gene is TRBJ2-7, the V gene TRBV12-3 or TRBV12-4; 7 nucleotides match TRBD2. The V and J ends lost 3 bases and 5 bases, in that order; junction bases with no gene match: 10. CDR3 length equals 15 residues. CDR3 coding DNA: TGTGCCAGCAGTTTGGGGGGGTGGGGCGAGGACGAGCAGTACTTC. Its translation is CASSLGGWGEDEQYF.

This clonotype was detected only a few times. The chain employs TRBV20-1 and TRBJ1-2; 7 bases align to TRBD1. The CDR3 runs to 14 residues. Germline assignment: CDR1 DFQATT and CDR2 SNEGSKA (reference sequence). V lost 1 base, J lost 0 bases, and 2 bases stayed unmatched. The CDR3 DNA reads TGCAGTGCTAGAGCGACAGGGACTAACTATGGCTACACCTTC. The encoded protein is CSARATGTNYGYTF.

The chain recombines TRBV15 with TRBJ2-5; no clear D. Trimming took off 0 bases at V and 13 bases at J, with 6 bases between the two ends. There are 10 residues in the CDR3. Germline loops: CDR1 LNHNV, CDR2 YYDKDF (reference sequence). In DNA form, the CDR3 reads TGTGCCACCAGCAGAGAGACTCCGTACTTC. This codes for CATSRETPYF.

The chain joins TRBV12-3 or TRBV12-4 to TRBJ1-5; perhaps TRBD1 as D (5 bases). V lost 5 bases, J lost 1 base, and 15 bases lay in between. This CDR3 spans 16 amino acids. CDR3 region: CASSRSSGGSNQPQHF. The DNA for the CDR3 is TGTGCCAGCAGTCGAAGTAGCGGGGGGAGCAATCAGCCCCAGCATTTT.

This rearrangement joins TRBV9 to TRBJ2-7; possible D gene TRBD2, 5 bases. Germline CDR1 reads SGDLS; CDR2 reads YYNGEE. This CDR3 comprises 12 residues. V was trimmed by 0 bases and J by 7 bases, leaving 8 bases between them. Here the CDR3 reads CASSVERGEQYF. CDR3 coding DNA: TGTGCCAGCAGCGTAGAGCGAGGGGAGCAGTACTTC.

This clonotype was counted between two and nine times. The DNA of the CDR3 is TGTGCCAGCAGATTACAGGGGGCGAATGAAAAACTGTTTTTT. It codes for CASRLQGANEKLFF. The chain employs TRBV2 and TRBJ1-4; 9 nucleotides match TRBD1. The CDR3 consists of 14 residues. CDR1 is SNHLY, CDR2 FYNNEI, per germline. V was clipped by 6 bases and J by 5 bases; unmatched bases: 4.

V is TRBV20-1 and J is TRBJ1-1, with D perhaps matching TRBD1 (5 bases). Trimming cost V 4 bases and J 9 bases, with 15 bases left between them. This CDR3 is built from 12 residues. In germline, CDR1 is DFQATT, CDR2 SNEGSKA (reference sequence). The CDR3 nucleotides read TGCAGTGCTACCAGACAGTCCTTGAAAGCTTTCTTT. Its protein product is CSATRQSLKAFF.

A note on this clonotype: This may be a read error: a much more frequent sequence differs by one nucleotide. The chain couples TRBV7-4 to TRBJ1-6; a weak D match, TRBD1 (5 bases). Germline V gene data show CDR1 as SGHVT and CDR2 as SQSDAQ. The CDR3 is 14 residues long. V lost 6 bases to trimming and J lost 6 bases, with 12 bases between them. CDR3 sequence: CASRSDRSNSPLHF. CDR3 DNA: TGTGCCAGCAGGTCCGACAGAAGTAATTCACCCCTCCACTTT.

The V call is TRBV10-3, the J call TRBJ2-7; D remains unclear. The CDR3 has 12 amino acids. Trimming stripped 10 bases from V and 4 bases from J, with 14 bases between. CDR1 ENHRY and CDR2 SYGVKD come from the germline V gene. Here the CDR3 DNA reads TGTGCCACCGGCGAGGTGGGGTACGAGCAGTACTTC. Its translation is CATGEVGYEQYF.

Ten or more counts support this clonotype. V gene TRBV2 combines with J gene TRBJ2-7, with 7 bases that match TRBD2. Trimming took 1 base from V and 3 from J; bases not matched to a gene: 6. In germline, CDR1 is SNHLY, CDR2 FYNNEI. This CDR3 contains 15 residues. CDR3 DNA sequence: TGTGCCAGCAGTGAAGGGCTAGCGGTGAACTACGAGCAGTACTTC. It codes for CASSEGLAVNYEQYF.

Notes on this clonotype: A much larger clone differs from this one at a single base, so this may be a read error. This sequence joins TRBV2 and TRBJ2-7, with D tentatively TRBD2 (6 bases). CDR1 SNHLY and CDR2 FYNNEI come from the germline V gene. CDR3 length: 14 amino acids. Trimming removed 7 bases from V and 6 bases from J, with 19 bases in between. CDR3 in DNA: TGTGCCAGCACCTACGGCGGCGGGACCTTCGAGCAGTACTTC. It specifies CASTYGGGTFEQYF.

The J gene is TRBJ1-6, the V gene TRBV10-3, with D perhaps matching TRBD1 (5 bases). Per germline, CDR1 ENHRY and CDR2 SYGVKD. CDR3 length equals 13 residues. Trimming shortened V by 5 bases and J by 17 bases, and 19 bases separated the two germline ends. The CDR3 sequence is CAISTGTGGAFHF. CDR3 nucleotides: TGTGCCATCAGTACTGGGACGGGTGGTGCCTTCCACTTT.

The chain recombines TRBV19 with TRBJ1-2, with D maybe TRBD1 (6 bases). Germline V lookup: CDR1 LNHDA, CDR2 SQIVND (reference sequence). Trimming took off 3 bases at V and 4 bases at J, with 9 bases between the two ends. CDR3 length equals 13 residues. The CDR3 sequence: CASSIKGGYGYTF. As DNA, the CDR3 is TGTGCCAGTAGTATTAAAGGGGGCTATGGCTACACCTTC.

With respect to this clonotype: A junction end diverges from the germline sequence, so it may reflect a read error. The chain carries TRBV2 and TRBJ1-4; 10 positions match TRBD1. Germline CDR1 reads SNHLY; CDR2 reads FYNNEI. This CDR3 has 10 amino acids. CDR3: CASSETGQGF. In DNA form, the CDR3 reads TGTGCCAGCAGTGAAACGGGACAGGGGTTT.

In its sample, this clonotype was seen a few times. This chain joins TRBV5-1 and TRBJ1-1; maybe TRBD1 (6 bases). Germline CDR1 is SGHRS and CDR2 is YFSETQ. The germline V and J ends were trimmed by 4 bases and 7 bases, with 17 bases remaining between them. The CDR3 totals 14 residues. CDR3 bases: TGCGCCAGCAGCGGGAGATCTAGGGGGAATGAAGCTTTCTTT. This codes for CASSGRSRGNEAFF.

This clonotype was seen a handful of times. V and J are TRBV14 and TRBJ1-2, with D hard to call. V was trimmed by 4 bases and J by 8 bases, leaving 20 bases between them. CDR1 is SGHDN and CDR2 is FVKESK in the germline V gene. The CDR3 sequence is 15 residues long. The CDR3 reads CASSRDLLGIEGYTF. For the CDR3, the DNA is TGTGCCAGCAGCCGCGACCTCCTGGGGATAGAGGGCTACACCTTC.

There are a few counts of this clonotype. The rearrangement links TRBV7-9 to TRBJ2-2; either TRBD1 or TRBD2 may fit D (5 bases each). Germline assignment: CDR1 SEHNR and CDR2 FQNEAQ (reference sequence). The CDR3 runs to 14 residues. Trimming took off 3 bases at V and 5 bases at J, with 10 bases between the two ends. CDR3 protein: CASSFEGRTGELFF. In DNA, the CDR3 is TGTGCCAGCAGCTTTGAGGGGCGGACCGGGGAGCTGTTTTTT.

This chain connects TRBV7-9 to TRBJ1-1; a possible D gene is TRBD1 (5 bases). The ends were cut back, 1 base at V and 0 bases at J, with 15 bases in the middle. The CDR3 has 17 residues. Germline CDR1 SEHNR, CDR2 FQNEAQ (reference sequence). CDR3 amino acids: CASSLERDGPMNTEAFF. DNA for the CDR3: TGTGCCAGCAGCTTAGAACGGGACGGACCTATGAACACTGAAGCTTTCTTT.

Concerning this clonotype itself: A read error may explain this, as a much larger clone is one base away. The chain is built from TRBV29-1 and TRBJ2-5, with 13 nucleotides matching TRBD2. Germline assignment: CDR1 SQVTM and CDR2 ANQGSEA. The CDR3 spans 16 residues. After removal of 3 bases from V and 0 bases from J, the junction contained 4 bases not matched to a gene. CDR3 protein: CSVERGTSGNQETQYF. CDR3 sequence (DNA): TGCAGCGTTGAGAGGGGGACTAGCGGGAACCAAGAGACCCAGTACTTC. Supplemented by reference TRBV29-1 and TRBJ2-5, the full variable domain reads SAVISQKPSRDICQRGTSLTIQCQVDSQVTMMFWYRQQPGQSLTLIATANQGSEATYESGFVIDKFPISRPNLTFSTLTVSNMSPEDSSIYLCSVERGTSGNQETQYFGPGTRLLVL.

Points on this clonotype: In this CDR3 the conserved last residue, phenylalanine or tryptophan, is missing, so a read error is likely. The chain has TRBV5-1 and TRBJ1-5; weak D call: TRBD1 (6 bases). CDR1 is SGHRS, CDR2 YFSETQ, per germline. V was clipped by 4 bases and J by 0 bases, with 8 bases between them. The length of the CDR3 is 14 residues. CDR3 bases: TGCGCCAGCAGCCAGGACAGTAGCAATCAGCCCCAGCATTCT. Residues: CASSQDSSNQPQHS.

This clonotype was counted many times. This chain links TRBV2 with TRBJ1-6; weak D call: TRBD1 (5 bases). Germline V gene lookup returns CDR1 SNHLY and CDR2 FYNNEI. V was pared by 8 bases and J by 0 bases, with 14 bases between. This CDR3 spans 16 amino acids. The CDR3 spells CASLRDGSSYNSPLHF. The CDR3 DNA sequence: TGTGCCAGCCTGCGGGACGGGAGCTCCTATAATTCACCCCTCCACTTT.

This rearrangement joins TRBV19 to TRBJ1-5, with TRBD1 matching 10 bases. The germline V gene encodes CDR1 LNHDA and CDR2 SQIVND (reference sequence). The CDR3 has 15 amino acids. V shed 6 bases and J 7 bases; nucleotides not matched to a gene: 9. The CDR3 sequence: CASRSGGQGKQPQHF. CDR3 nucleotide sequence: TGTGCCAGTAGATCGGGGGGACAGGGGAAACAGCCCCAGCATTTT.

V usage is TRBV7-2 and J usage is TRBJ1-1; D is ambiguous. The CDR3 runs 13 residues. V lost 5 bases, J lost 11 bases, and 18 bases lay in between. Germline lookup yields CDR1 SGHTA and CDR2 FQGNSA. In DNA form, the CDR3 reads TGTGCCAGCAGCCGACCGGGCCCTGGTGAGGCTTTCTTT. Protein product: CASSRPGPGEAFF.

This clonotype appeared many times. The chain carries TRBV7-8 and TRBJ1-1; D is unclear. Germline CDR1 SGHVS, CDR2 FQNEAQ. The V gene lost 5 bases and the J gene lost 1 base, with 11 bases spanning the gap. The length of the CDR3 is 14 residues. Written as DNA, the CDR3 is TGTGCCAGCAGCCTCCGGAACCCGAACACTGAAGCTTTCTTT. Translated, it gives CASSLRNPNTEAFF.

This clonotype has just a few counts. The chain carries TRBV6-5 and TRBJ2-2; D call uncertain. Germline CDR1 and CDR2: MNHEY and SVGAGI. CDR3 length: 15 amino acids. V dropped 5 bases and J dropped 7 bases, with 17 bases sitting between them. Here the CDR3 DNA reads TGTGCCAGCAGTCAAGACTCGGGTTATGGCGGGGAGCTGTTTTTT. It is translated as CASSQDSGYGGELFF.

The gene calls are TRBV20-1 and TRBJ2-7; TRBD2 matches at 7 bases. J lost 10 bases, V lost 3 bases, and 6 bases had no gene match. The germline gives CDR1 DFQATT, CDR2 SNEGSKA (reference sequence). The CDR3 has 11 residues. CDR3 coding DNA: TGCAGTGCTAGCCCCAGCGGGGATCAGTACTTC. Protein: CSASPSGDQYF.

The V and J genes are TRBV7-8 and TRBJ2-5, with 11 bases identical to TRBD2. This CDR3 contains 19 residues. The V and J ends lost 1 base and 2 bases, in that order; junction bases with no gene match: 12. Germline values: CDR1 SGHVS, CDR2 FQNEAQ. CDR3 amino acids: CASSLVTSGITGEQETQYF. As DNA, the CDR3 is TGTGCCAGCAGCTTAGTGACTAGCGGGATCACCGGGGAGCAAGAGACCCAGTACTTC.

The rearrangement links TRBV2 to TRBJ1-1, with TRBD1 matching over 7 bases. CDR1 SNHLY and CDR2 FYNNEI come from the germline V gene. The CDR3 runs 13 residues. The J segment lost 10 bases and the V segment lost 6 bases, leaving 11 bases of the junction unmatched. DNA for the CDR3: TGTGCCAGCAGCGTTACGACAGGGTCTTCAGCTTTCTTT. Protein product: CASSVTTGSSAFF. The full variable domain, in which reference TRBV2 and TRBJ1-1 provide the parts outside the CDR3, is EPEVTQTPSHQVTQMGQEVILRCVPISNHLYFYWYRQILGQKVEFLVSFYNNEISEKSEIFDDQFSVERPDGSNFTLKIRSTKLEDSAMYFCASSVTTGSSAFFGQGTRLTVV.